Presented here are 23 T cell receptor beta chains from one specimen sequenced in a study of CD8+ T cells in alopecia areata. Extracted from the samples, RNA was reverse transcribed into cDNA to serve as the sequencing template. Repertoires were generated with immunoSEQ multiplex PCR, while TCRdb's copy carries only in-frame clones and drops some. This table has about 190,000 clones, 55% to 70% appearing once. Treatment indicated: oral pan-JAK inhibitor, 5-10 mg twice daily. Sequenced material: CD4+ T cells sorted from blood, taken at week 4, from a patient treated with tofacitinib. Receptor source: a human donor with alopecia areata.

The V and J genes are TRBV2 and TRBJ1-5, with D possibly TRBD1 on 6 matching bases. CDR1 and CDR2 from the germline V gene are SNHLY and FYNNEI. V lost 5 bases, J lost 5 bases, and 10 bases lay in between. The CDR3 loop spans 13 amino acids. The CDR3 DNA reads TGTGCCAGCAGTCAAGGGGGGGATCAGCCCCAGCATTTT. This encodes CASSQGGDQPQHF.

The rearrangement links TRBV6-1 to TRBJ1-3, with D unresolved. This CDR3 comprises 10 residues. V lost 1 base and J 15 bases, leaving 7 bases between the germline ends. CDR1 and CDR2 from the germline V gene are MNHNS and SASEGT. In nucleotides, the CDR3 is TGTGCCAGCAGTGAAGAACGAGGATATTTT. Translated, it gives CASSEERGYF.

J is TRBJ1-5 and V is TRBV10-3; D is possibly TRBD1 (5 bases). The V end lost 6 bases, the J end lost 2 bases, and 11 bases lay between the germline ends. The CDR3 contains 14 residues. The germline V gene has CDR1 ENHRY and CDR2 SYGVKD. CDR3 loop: CAIRADSGNQPQHF. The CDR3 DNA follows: TGTGCCATCAGAGCTGACAGCGGCAATCAGCCCCAGCATTTT.

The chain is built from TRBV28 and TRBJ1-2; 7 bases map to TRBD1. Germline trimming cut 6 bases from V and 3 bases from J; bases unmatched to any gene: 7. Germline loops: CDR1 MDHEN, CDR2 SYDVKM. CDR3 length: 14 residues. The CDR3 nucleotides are TGTGCCAGCAGGCGACAGGGTTTTGACTATGGCTACACCTTC. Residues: CASRRQGFDYGYTF.

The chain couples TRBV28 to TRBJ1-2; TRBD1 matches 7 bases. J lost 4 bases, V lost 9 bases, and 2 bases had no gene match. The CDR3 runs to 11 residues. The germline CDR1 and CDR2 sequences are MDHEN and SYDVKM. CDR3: CASRQGYGYTF. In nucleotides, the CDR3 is TGTGCCAGTCGACAGGGCTATGGCTACACCTTC.

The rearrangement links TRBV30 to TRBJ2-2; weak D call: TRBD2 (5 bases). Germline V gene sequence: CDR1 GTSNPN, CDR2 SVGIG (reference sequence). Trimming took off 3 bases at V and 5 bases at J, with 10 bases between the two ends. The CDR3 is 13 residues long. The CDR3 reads CAWRRVGTGELFF. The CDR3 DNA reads TGTGCCTGGAGGAGGGTAGGGACCGGGGAGCTGTTTTTT.

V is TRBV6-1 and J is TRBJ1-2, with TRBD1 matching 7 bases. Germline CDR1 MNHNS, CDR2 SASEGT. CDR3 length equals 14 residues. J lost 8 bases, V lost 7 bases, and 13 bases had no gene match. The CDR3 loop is CASTRRTGSTGYTF. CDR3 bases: TGTGCCAGCACCCGACGGACAGGCTCCACGGGCTACACCTTC.

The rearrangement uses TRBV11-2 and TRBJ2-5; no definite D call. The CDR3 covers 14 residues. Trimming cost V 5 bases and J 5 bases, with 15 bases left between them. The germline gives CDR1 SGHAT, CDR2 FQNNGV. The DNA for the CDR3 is TGTGCCAGCAGCCCCGGGCTATTAGATGAGACCCAGTACTTC. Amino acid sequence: CASSPGLLDETQYF.

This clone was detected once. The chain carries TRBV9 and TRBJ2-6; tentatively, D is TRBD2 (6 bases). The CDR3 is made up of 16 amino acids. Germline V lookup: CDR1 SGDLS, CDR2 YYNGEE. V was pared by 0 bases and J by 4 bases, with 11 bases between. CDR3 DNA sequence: TGTGCCAGCAGCGTAGTGCGGGGAACCGGGGCCAACGTCCTGACTTTC. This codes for CASSVVRGTGANVLTF.

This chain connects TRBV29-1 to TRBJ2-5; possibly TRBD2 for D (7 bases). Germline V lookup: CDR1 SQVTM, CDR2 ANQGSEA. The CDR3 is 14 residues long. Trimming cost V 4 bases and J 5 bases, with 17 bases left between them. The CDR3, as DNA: TGCAGCGTTGGGATACAGGGTAGCGGGGAGACCCAGTACTTC. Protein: CSVGIQGSGETQYF.

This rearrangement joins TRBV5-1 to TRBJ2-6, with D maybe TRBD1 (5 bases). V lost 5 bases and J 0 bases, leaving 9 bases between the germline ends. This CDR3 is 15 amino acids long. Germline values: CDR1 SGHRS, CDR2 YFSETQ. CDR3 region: CASSPDNSGANVLTF. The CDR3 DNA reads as TGCGCCAGCAGTCCGGACAACTCTGGGGCCAACGTCCTGACTTTC.

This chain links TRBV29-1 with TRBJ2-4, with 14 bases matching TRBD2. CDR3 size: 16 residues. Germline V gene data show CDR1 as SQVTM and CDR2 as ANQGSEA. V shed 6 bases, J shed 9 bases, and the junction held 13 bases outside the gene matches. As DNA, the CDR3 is TGCAGCGTAGGGACTAGCGGGAGTACCGCTGTTGGCATTCAGTACTTC. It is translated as CSVGTSGSTAVGIQYF.

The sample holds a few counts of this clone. CDR3 amino acids: CASSYLSPPLNQPQHF. The DNA of the CDR3 is TGTGCCAGCAGTTACCTTAGCCCTCCCTTGAATCAGCCCCAGCATTTT. V usage is TRBV6-5 and J usage is TRBJ1-5; no reliable D call. Germline CDR1 and CDR2: MNHEY and SVGAGI. V was cut by 2 bases and J by 4 bases, with 15 bases left in between. The CDR3 has 16 residues.

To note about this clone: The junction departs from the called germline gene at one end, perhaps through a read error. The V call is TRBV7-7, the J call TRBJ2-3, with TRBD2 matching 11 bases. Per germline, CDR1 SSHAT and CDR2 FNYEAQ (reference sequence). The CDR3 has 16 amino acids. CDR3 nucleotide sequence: TGTGCTAGCAGCTCAGGACTAGCGGGTACGGCAGATACGCAGTATTTT. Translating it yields CASSSGLAGTADTQYF.

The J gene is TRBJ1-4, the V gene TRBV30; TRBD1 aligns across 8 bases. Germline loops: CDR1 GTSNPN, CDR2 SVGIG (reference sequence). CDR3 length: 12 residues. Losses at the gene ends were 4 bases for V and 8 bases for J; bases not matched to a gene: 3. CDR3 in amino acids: CAWTGTGEKLFF. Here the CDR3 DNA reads TGTGCCTGGACGGGGACAGGAGAAAAACTGTTTTTT. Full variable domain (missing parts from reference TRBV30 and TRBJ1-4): SQTIHQWPATLVQPVGSPLSLECTVEGTSNPNLYWYRQAAGRGLQLLFYSVGIGQISSEVPQNLSASRPQDRQFILSSKKLLLSDSGFYLCAWTGTGEKLFFGSGTQLSVL.

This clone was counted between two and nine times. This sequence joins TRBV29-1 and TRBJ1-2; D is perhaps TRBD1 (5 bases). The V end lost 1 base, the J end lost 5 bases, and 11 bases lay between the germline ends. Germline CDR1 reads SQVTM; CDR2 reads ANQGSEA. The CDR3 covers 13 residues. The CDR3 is CSVEVGQGYGYTF. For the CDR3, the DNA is TGCAGCGTTGAAGTCGGCCAGGGATATGGCTACACCTTC. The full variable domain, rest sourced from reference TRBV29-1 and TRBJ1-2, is SAVISQKPSRDICQRGTSLTIQCQVDSQVTMMFWYRQQPGQSLTLIATANQGSEATYESGFVIDKFPISRPNLTFSTLTVSNMSPEDSSIYLCSVEVGQGYGYTFGSGTRLTVV.

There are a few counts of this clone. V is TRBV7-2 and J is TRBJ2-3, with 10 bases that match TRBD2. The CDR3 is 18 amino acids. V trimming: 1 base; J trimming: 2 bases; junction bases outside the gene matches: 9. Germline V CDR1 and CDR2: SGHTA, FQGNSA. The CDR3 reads CASSLEGSGRAYTDTQYF. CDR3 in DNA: TGTGCCAGCAGCTTAGAGGGCAGCGGGAGGGCCTACACAGATACGCAGTATTTT. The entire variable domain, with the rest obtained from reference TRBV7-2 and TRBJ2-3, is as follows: GAGVSQSPSNKVTEKGKDVELRCDPISGHTALYWYRQSLGQGLEFLIYFQGNSAPDKSGLPSDRFSAERTGGSVSTLTIQRTQQEDSAVYLCASSLEGSGRAYTDTQYFGPGTRLTVL.

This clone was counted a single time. CDR3 region: CASSRQDTNYGYTF. The DNA of the CDR3 is TGTGCCAGCAGTCGACAGGATACCAACTATGGCTACACCTTC. V is TRBV28 and J is TRBJ1-2; TRBD1 might be the D (6 bases). V was pared by 5 bases and J by 2 bases, with 12 bases between. The CDR3 is 14 residues long. Germline V gene data show CDR1 as MDHEN and CDR2 as SYDVKM.

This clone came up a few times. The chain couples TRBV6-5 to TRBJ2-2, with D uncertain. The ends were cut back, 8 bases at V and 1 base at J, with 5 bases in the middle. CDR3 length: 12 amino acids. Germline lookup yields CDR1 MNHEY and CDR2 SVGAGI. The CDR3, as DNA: TGTGCCAGCGAAGGGAACACCGGGGAGCTGTTTTTT. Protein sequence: CASEGNTGELFF.

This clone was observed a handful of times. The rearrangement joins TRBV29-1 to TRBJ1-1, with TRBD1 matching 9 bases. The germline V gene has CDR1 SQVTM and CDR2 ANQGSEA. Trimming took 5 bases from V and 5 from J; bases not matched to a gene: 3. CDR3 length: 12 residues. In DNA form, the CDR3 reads TGCAGCGTTAACAGGGGGCTGACTGAAGCTTTCTTT. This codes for CSVNRGLTEAFF.

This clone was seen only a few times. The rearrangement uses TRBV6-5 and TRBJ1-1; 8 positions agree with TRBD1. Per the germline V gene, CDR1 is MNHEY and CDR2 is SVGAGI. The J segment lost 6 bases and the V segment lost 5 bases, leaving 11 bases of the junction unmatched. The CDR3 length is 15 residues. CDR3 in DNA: TGTGCCAGCAGTCCAAAAGGACAGGGCCGGGCTGAAGCTTTCTTT. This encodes CASSPKGQGRAEAFF.

CDR3 protein: CSVGLGGGNTGELFF. The DNA for the CDR3 is TGCAGCGTTGGGTTAGGGGGAGGCAACACCGGGGAGCTGTTTTTT. The J gene is TRBJ2-2, the V gene TRBV29-1; D may match TRBD1 or TRBD2 (6 bases each). The V end lost 4 bases, the J end lost 2 bases, and 14 bases lay between the germline ends. Germline CDR1 SQVTM, CDR2 ANQGSEA. The CDR3 has 15 amino acids.

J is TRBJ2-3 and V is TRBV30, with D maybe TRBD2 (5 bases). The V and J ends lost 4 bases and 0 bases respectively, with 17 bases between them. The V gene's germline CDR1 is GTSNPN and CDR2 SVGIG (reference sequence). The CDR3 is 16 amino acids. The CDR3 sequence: CAWIRGLSGSTDTQYF. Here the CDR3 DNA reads TGTGCCTGGATTAGAGGGTTGTCCGGGAGCACAGATACGCAGTATTTT.